Below are 14 T cell receptor beta chains sequenced from a single sample in a study of OX40 agonist ivuxolimab in advanced cancers. The assay was immunoSEQ multiplex PCR, and TCRdb's table has in-frame clones only and misses some. The sample has 91,000 or so clones, under 90% seen once. Sequencing was performed on CD4+ or CD8+ T cells sorted from blood, taken in a trial of the OX40 agonist ivuxolimab. The receptors come from an adult with an advanced solid tumor such as melanoma, head and neck, liver or kidney cancer.

The V call is TRBV4-2, the J call TRBJ2-1; D is unclear. CDR3 size: 12 residues. Germline loops: CDR1 LGHNA, CDR2 YNFKEQ. Trimming stripped 1 base from V and 8 bases from J, with 6 bases between. The CDR3 spells CASSQGWDEQFF. In nucleotides, the CDR3 is TGTGCCAGCAGCCAAGGGTGGGATGAGCAGTTCTTC.

The chain links TRBV15 to TRBJ2-7; no definite D call. Trimming removed 2 bases at V and 6 bases at J, with 11 bases between. Per the germline V gene, CDR1 is LNHNV and CDR2 is YYDKDF (reference sequence). This CDR3 contains 13 residues. The CDR3 region is CATSRPPLREQYF. CDR3 DNA: TGTGCCACCAGCAGACCCCCTCTACGCGAGCAGTACTTC. Full variable domain (missing parts from reference TRBV15 and TRBJ2-7): DAMVIQNPRYQVTQFGKPVTLSCSQTLNHNVMYWYQQKSSQAPKLLFHYYDKDFNNEADTPDNFQSRRPNTSFCFLDIRSPGLGDTAMYLCATSRPPLREQYFGPGTRLTVT.

As to this clone: At one end, the junction sequence differs from germline, possibly due to a read error. The chain combines TRBV7-2 with TRBJ2-5; 9 bases line up with TRBD2. The CDR3 sequence is 14 residues long. In germline, CDR1 is SGHTA, CDR2 FQGNSA. The CDR3 loop reads CASSVAGARETQYF. In DNA, the CDR3 is TGTGCCAGCAGCGTAGCGGGAGCTCGGGAGACCCAGTACTTC.

The V call is TRBV5-6, the J call TRBJ1-2; D unresolved. The CDR3 runs 16 residues. Germline CDR1 is SGHDT and CDR2 is YYEEEE. Trimming took 2 bases from V and 4 from J, leaving 18 bases between them. The CDR3 sequence: CASSFWVVFDFYGYTF. The CDR3, as DNA: TGTGCCAGCAGCTTTTGGGTTGTCTTTGATTTCTATGGCTACACCTTC. Full variable domain (remainder filled in from reference TRBV5-6 and TRBJ1-2): DAGVTQSPTHLIKTRGQQVTLRCSPKSGHDTVSWYQQALGQGPQFIFQYYEEEERQRGNFPDRFSGHQFPNYSSELNVNALLLGDSALYLCASSFWVVFDFYGYTFGSGTRLTVV.

This clone was observed a handful of times. The CDR3 DNA reads as TGTGCCAGCAGTGAACCGAGCCAGGACCTGATGAACACTGAAGCTTTCTTT. It yields the protein CASSEPSQDLMNTEAFF. The chain joins TRBV6-1 to TRBJ1-1, with D uncertain. CDR1 MNHNS and CDR2 SASEGT come from the germline V gene. The V and J ends lost 2 bases and 0 bases respectively, with 16 bases between them. The CDR3 spans 17 residues.

Only a few counts were recorded for this clone. The chain links TRBV19 to TRBJ1-4; D is unresolved. The CDR3 runs to 15 residues. V was shortened by 5 bases and J by 6 bases, with 16 bases between the two germline ends. Germline V gene sequence: CDR1 LNHDA, CDR2 SQIVND (reference sequence). The CDR3 nucleotides read TGTGCCAGTAGTCCGTTACAGTCCATGTATGAAAAACTGTTTTTT. Its protein is CASSPLQSMYEKLFF. Variable domain in full (rest from reference TRBV19 and TRBJ1-4): DGGITQSPKYLFRKEGQNVTLSCEQNLNHDAMYWYRQDPGQGLRLIYYSQIVNDFQKGDIAEGYSVSREKKESFPLTVTSAQKNPTAFYLCASSPLQSMYEKLFFGSGTQLSVL.

The gene calls are TRBV27 and TRBJ2-3; D is undetermined. The germline V gene encodes CDR1 MNHEY and CDR2 SMNVEV (reference sequence). Trimming cost V 2 bases and J 2 bases, with 5 bases left between them. The CDR3 runs to 13 residues. CDR3: CASSLRFTDTQYF. CDR3 DNA: TGTGCCAGCAGTTTACGATTCACAGATACGCAGTATTTT.

This chain uses TRBV12-5 with TRBJ1-5; 10 bases map to TRBD1. CDR3 length equals 15 residues. Germline CDR1 reads LGHNT; CDR2 reads FRNRAP. V lost 0 bases to trimming and J lost 6 bases; unmatched junction nucleotides: 2. The DNA of the CDR3 is TGTGCTAGTGGTTTGGTCGGACAGGGGGTTCAGCCCCAGCATTTT. It yields the protein CASGLVGQGVQPQHF.

The J gene is TRBJ2-7, the V gene TRBV7-9; D ambiguous. Germline CDR1 and CDR2: SEHNR and FQNEAQ (reference sequence). There are 14 residues in the CDR3. The V gene lost 4 bases and the J gene lost 5 bases, with 15 bases spanning the gap. This CDR3 is CASSSFGSSHEQYF. CDR3 in DNA: TGTGCCAGCAGCTCCTTCGGGTCTTCCCACGAGCAGTACTTC.

The chain employs TRBV2 and TRBJ1-2; D is uncertain. CDR1 SNHLY and CDR2 FYNNEI come from the germline V gene. The V gene lost 4 bases and the J gene lost 4 bases, with 10 bases spanning the gap. The CDR3 is 13 amino acids. The CDR3 DNA sequence: TGTGCCAGCAGTGTTCAGGAACGCTATGGCTACACCTTC. Translation gives CASSVQERYGYTF. Full variable domain (missing parts from reference TRBV2 and TRBJ1-2): EPEVTQTPSHQVTQMGQEVILRCVPISNHLYFYWYRQILGQKVEFLVSFYNNEISEKSEIFDDQFSVERPDGSNFTLKIRSTKLEDSAMYFCASSVQERYGYTFGSGTRLTVV.

The chain couples TRBV6-6 to TRBJ1-1, with D perhaps TRBD1 (6 bases). Germline V gives CDR1 MNHNY, CDR2 SVGAGI (reference sequence). Deletions cut 5 bases from V and 3 bases from J, with 13 bases between. This CDR3 contains 14 residues. The CDR3 DNA reads TGTGCCAGCAGTCGAGAGGGGGGAGACACTGAAGCTTTCTTT. Its protein product is CASSREGGDTEAFF.

This chain uses TRBV5-1 with TRBJ2-1; 8 nucleotides agree with TRBD2. This CDR3 is 15 amino acids long. V shed 3 bases and J 3 bases; nucleotides not matched to a gene: 5. Looked up from germline, CDR1 is SGHRS and CDR2 is YFSETQ. CDR3 bases: TGCGCCAGCAGCTCCAAAGCGGGAGTCTACAATGAGCAGTTCTTC. Translating gives CASSSKAGVYNEQFF.

V and J are TRBV2 and TRBJ2-5; no definite D call. CDR1 SNHLY and CDR2 FYNNEI come from the germline V gene. This CDR3 has 13 amino acids. The germline V and J ends were trimmed by 4 bases and 4 bases, with 10 bases remaining between them. The CDR3 bases are TGTGCCAGCAGTGTGGCAGACTCAGAGACCCAGTACTTC. Its protein product is CASSVADSETQYF.

The V and J genes are TRBV25-1 and TRBJ2-2; the D gene could be TRBD1 or TRBD2 (5 bases each). This CDR3 has 16 amino acids. Deletions cut 2 bases from V and 1 base from J, with 11 bases between. The germline V gene has CDR1 MGHDK and CDR2 SYGVNS. The CDR3 DNA is TGTGCCAGCAGTGAACCCGGGACCAAGAACACCGGGGAGCTGTTTTTT. Translating it yields CASSEPGTKNTGELFF.